Shown below are 2 T cell receptor beta chains from a single sample sequenced in a study of T cell changes during pregnancy in multiple sclerosis. Assay used: immunoSEQ multiplex PCR; TCRdb lists only in-frame clones, some missing. This sample has more than 35,000 clones, with more than 70% found just once. Sequenced here: CD4+ T cells from peripheral blood mononuclear cells, sampled in the first trimester of pregnancy. The receptor source for this set is a female donor with multiple sclerosis, enrolled in a pregnancy study.

V is TRBV5-1 and J is TRBJ2-1; 11 nucleotides agree with TRBD2. V shed 1 base, J shed 8 bases, and the junction held 8 bases outside the gene matches. The CDR3 length is 16 residues. The germline CDR1 and CDR2 sequences are SGHRS and YFSETQ. The CDR3, as DNA: TGCGCCAGCAGCTTGCTAGCGGGAGGCCTCGGGGATGAGCAGTTCTTC. It yields the protein CASSLLAGGLGDEQFF. The variable domain in full, with the rest retrieved from reference TRBV5-1 and TRBJ2-1, is KAGVTQTPRYLIKTRGQQVTLSCSPISGHRSVSWYQQTPGQGLQFLFEYFSETQRNKGNFPGRFSGRQFSNSRSEMNVSTLELGDSALYLCASSLLAGGLGDEQFFGPGTRLTVL.

The chain combines TRBV5-1 with TRBJ1-1, with a tentative D call TRBD1 (6 bases). The CDR3 sequence is 14 residues long. Germline CDR1 SGHRS, CDR2 YFSETQ. Trimming left V 2 bases short and J 2 bases short, with 10 bases between. In DNA form, the CDR3 reads TGCGCCAGCAGCTTTACACAGGGTAACACTGAAGCTTTCTTT. Protein sequence: CASSFTQGNTEAFF.